The rows below give T cell receptor beta chains drawn from one sample of a study of identical twins. TCRdb used MiXCR to reprocess the 5' RACE reads, holding one entry per CDR3 protein. The table lists more than 1.5 million distinct CDR3 sequences, less than 40% of them singletons. Sequencing was done on a sample of cord blood. These TCRs come from a newborn girl in good health. Each CDR3 is given with its conserved first and last residue. A D gene is named only where the DNA matches it firmly. Size values are once, few and many counts, or a class for expanded clones, and some rows have none.

>TRBJ1-1|TRBD1|.|TRBV7-2
TGTGCCAGCAGCTTATTGGGGACAGGTTTAAAGAACACTGAAGCTTTCTTT
CASSLLGTGLKNTEAFF
>TRBJ2-4|.|few|TRBV4-1
TGCGCCAGCAGCCAAGAAAGCCCCGTACTAGCCAAAAACATTCAGTACTTC
CASSQESPVLAKNIQYF
>TRBJ2-7|.|.|TRBV9
TGTGCCAGCAGCGTAGCTTCAGGGCACTACCACGAGCAGTACTTC
CASSVASGHYHEQYF
>TRBJ2-6|.|.|TRBV28
TGTGCCAGCAGTTGGCCGATAATGGGACATAGCTCTGGGGCCAACGTCCTGACTTTC
CASSWPIMGHSSGANVLTF
>TRBJ2-3|.|few|TRBV7-8
TGTGCCAGCAGCCATGAACCCCCGAGCACAGATACGCAGTATTTT
CASSHEPPSTDTQYF
>TRBJ1-1|.|.|TRBV29-1
TGCAGCGTATACGACCCGAACACTGAAGCTTTCTTT
CSVYDPNTEAFF
>TRBJ2-7|.|.|TRBV12-3/TRBV12-4
TGTGCCAGCATTTCCCCTGGACCCCGAGAAGGCAATGAGCAGTACTTC
CASISPGPREGNEQYF
>TRBJ2-7|.|.|TRBV10-3
TGTGCCATCATGGAGGGACGGGGGTTCTACGAGCAGTACTTC
CAIMEGRGFYEQYF
>TRBJ2-1|.|few|TRBV10-3
TGTGCCATCAGTGACGGTCCTCGAAGGACCGATGAGCAGTTCTTC
CAISDGPRRTDEQFF
>TRBJ1-2|.|.|TRBV7-9
TGTTCCAGCAGCTTAGGGTGGGGCTACACCTTC
CSSSLGWGYTF
>TRBJ2-5|TRBD2|.|TRBV20-1
TGCAGTGCTAGTGTTAGGGCGGGGGGCGAGACCCAGTACTTC
CSASVRAGGETQYF
>TRBJ2-1|.|.|TRBV20-1
TGCAGTGCCCCCGCCGGGACTTACTATTACAATGAGCAGTTCTTC
CSAPAGTYYYNEQFF
>TRBJ2-3|TRBD2|.|TRBV4-1
TGCGCCAGCAGCCAAGTGGGGGGGAGAGTTGCAGATACGCAGTATTTT
CASSQVGGRVADTQYF
>TRBJ2-5|.|few|TRBV19
TGTGCCAGTAGTTCTCACAGGACATTTCAAGAGACCCAGTACTTC
CASSSHRTFQETQYF
>TRBJ1-1|.|few|TRBV27
TGTGCCAGCAGTCCGTATAGGGGGGGGAACACTGAAGCTTTCTTT
CASSPYRGGNTEAFF
>TRBJ1-2|.|.|TRBV7-2
TGTGCCAGCAGCTTAGCCAGGGAACCGTACTATGGCTACACCTTC
CASSLAREPYYGYTF
>TRBJ1-1|.|.|TRBV7-9
TGTGCCAGCAGCTTAGAGTCTTCGAACACTGAAGCTTTCTTT
CASSLESSNTEAFF
>TRBJ1-1|.|.|TRBV6-1
TGTGCCAGTCAAGGACAGAACACTGAAGCTTTCTTT
CASQGQNTEAFF
>TRBJ1-5|.|few|TRBV7-8
TGTGCCAGCAGCTTAGGGAGAATGAATCAGCCCCAGCATTTT
CASSLGRMNQPQHF
>TRBJ2-3|.|few|TRBV6-5
TGTGCCAGCAGTTACTCATCCAGCAGCACAGATACGCAGTATTTT
CASSYSSSSTDTQYF
>TRBJ2-7|.|many|TRBV20-1
TGCAGTGCTAGACTAGCGAGCTCCTACGAGCAGTACTTC
CSARLASSYEQYF
>TRBJ1-6|.|.|TRBV7-2
TGTGCCAGCAGCCCCTGGGCCTTTACAAATTCACCCCTCCACTTT
CASSPWAFTNSPLHF
>TRBJ2-1|TRBD2|.|TRBV28
TGTGCCAGCAGTTCTGGGCGGGAGGTCTACAATGAGCAGTTCTTC
CASSSGREVYNEQFF
>TRBJ2-1|TRBD2|.|TRBV4-2
TGTGCCAGCAGCCAAATAACCGGGACTAGCGGGACCGATGAGCAGTTCTTC
CASSQITGTSGTDEQFF
>TRBJ2-7|.|few|TRBV9
TGTGCCAGCAGCGTGGACGCGGGGAATCCTTACGAGCAGTACTTC
CASSVDAGNPYEQYF
>TRBJ1-4|.|.|TRBV5-5
TGTGCCAGCTCCTCGGAAGGACTACGGGGGGGACACTCCGAAAAACTGTTTTTT
CASSSEGLRGGHSEKLFF
>TRBJ1-4|.|few|TRBV7-9
TGTGCCAGCAGCCCCCGGGGCAGGGAAAGTGAAAAACTGTTTTTT
CASSPRGRESEKLFF
>TRBJ2-7|.|few|TRBV5-1
TGCGCCAGCAGCTTGAGAGGAGGGGGCGTTATAACCTACGAGCAGTACTTC
CASSLRGGGVITYEQYF
>TRBJ1-2|TRBD1|.|TRBV29-1
TGCAGCGTTGAGGACAGGCTCTACACCTTC
CSVEDRLYTF
>TRBJ2-2|.|.|TRBV9
TGTGCCAGCAGCGTAAACCCCTCGGCCGGGGAGCTGTTTTTT
CASSVNPSAGELFF
>TRBJ2-2|TRBD2|.|TRBV3-1
TGTGCCAGCAGCCAAGACTATCGGCGGGGGGGCGACACCGGGGAGCTGTTTTTT
CASSQDYRRGGDTGELFF
>TRBJ1-2|.|few|TRBV5-1
TGCGCCAGCAGCTTGGCTCTCGAAGGAAACTATGGCTACACCTTC
CASSLALEGNYGYTF
>TRBJ2-4|.|few|TRBV20-1
TGCAGTGCTAGAGATCACCGGTTTCCCCCCTCTGCCAAAAACATTCAGTACTTC
CSARDHRFPPSAKNIQYF
>TRBJ2-5|TRBD2|few|TRBV3-1
TGTGCCAGCAGCCTCCGGACTAGCGGGATAAGTAAGACCCAGTACTTC
CASSLRTSGISKTQYF
>TRBJ1-1|.|.|TRBV5-1
TGCGCCAGCAGCTTCGGGGGGGTTGCGAACACTGAAGCTTTCTTT
CASSFGGVANTEAFF
>TRBJ2-7|.|.|TRBV28
TGTGCCAGCAGTTCCGCAGGGAACGAGCAGTACTTC
CASSSAGNEQYF
>TRBJ2-7|TRBD1|.|TRBV12-3/TRBV12-4
TGTGCCAGCAGTTCCGGGACAGAGCTTTCCTACGAGCAGTACTTC
CASSSGTELSYEQYF
>TRBJ2-5|.|.|TRBV11-2
TGTGCCAGCAGCGACACGACCTTGACAGACCAAGAGACCCAGTACTTC
CASSDTTLTDQETQYF
>TRBJ2-7|.|few|TRBV7-9
TGTGCCAGCAGCTTTGGGATCACCTACGAGCAGTACTTC
CASSFGITYEQYF
>TRBJ2-3|.|.|TRBV2
TGTGCCAGCATTTCCACAGGGAGCACAGATACGCAGTATTTT
CASISTGSTDTQYF
>TRBJ2-3|.|many|TRBV10-2
TGCGCCAGCAGGGACCCCACAGATACGCAGTATTTT
CASRDPTDTQYF
>TRBJ2-3|.|many|TRBV9
TGTGCCAGCAGCTCGGACTATTCCCCCTCAGATACGCAGTATTTT
CASSSDYSPSDTQYF
>TRBJ1-2|.|few|TRBV20-1
TGCAGTGCTGGAGGACCGATTAACTATGGCTACACCTTC
CSAGGPINYGYTF
>TRBJ1-1|.|once|TRBV10-3
TGTGCCATCAGTGAATTGACGAACACTGAAGCTTTCTTT
CAISELTNTEAFF
>TRBJ1-1|.|.|TRBV5-6
TGTGCCAGCAGCTTGGCCCAGTGGCCTGAAGCTTTCTTT
CASSLAQWPEAFF
>TRBJ1-5|.|.|TRBV7-6
TGTGCCAGCAGCTTAGCCGCAGGGCCCCAGCATTTT
CASSLAAGPQHF
>TRBJ2-3|TRBD1|many|TRBV24-1
TGTGCCACCAGTGACCACGGACAGGGAACAGATACGCAGTATTTT
CATSDHGQGTDTQYF